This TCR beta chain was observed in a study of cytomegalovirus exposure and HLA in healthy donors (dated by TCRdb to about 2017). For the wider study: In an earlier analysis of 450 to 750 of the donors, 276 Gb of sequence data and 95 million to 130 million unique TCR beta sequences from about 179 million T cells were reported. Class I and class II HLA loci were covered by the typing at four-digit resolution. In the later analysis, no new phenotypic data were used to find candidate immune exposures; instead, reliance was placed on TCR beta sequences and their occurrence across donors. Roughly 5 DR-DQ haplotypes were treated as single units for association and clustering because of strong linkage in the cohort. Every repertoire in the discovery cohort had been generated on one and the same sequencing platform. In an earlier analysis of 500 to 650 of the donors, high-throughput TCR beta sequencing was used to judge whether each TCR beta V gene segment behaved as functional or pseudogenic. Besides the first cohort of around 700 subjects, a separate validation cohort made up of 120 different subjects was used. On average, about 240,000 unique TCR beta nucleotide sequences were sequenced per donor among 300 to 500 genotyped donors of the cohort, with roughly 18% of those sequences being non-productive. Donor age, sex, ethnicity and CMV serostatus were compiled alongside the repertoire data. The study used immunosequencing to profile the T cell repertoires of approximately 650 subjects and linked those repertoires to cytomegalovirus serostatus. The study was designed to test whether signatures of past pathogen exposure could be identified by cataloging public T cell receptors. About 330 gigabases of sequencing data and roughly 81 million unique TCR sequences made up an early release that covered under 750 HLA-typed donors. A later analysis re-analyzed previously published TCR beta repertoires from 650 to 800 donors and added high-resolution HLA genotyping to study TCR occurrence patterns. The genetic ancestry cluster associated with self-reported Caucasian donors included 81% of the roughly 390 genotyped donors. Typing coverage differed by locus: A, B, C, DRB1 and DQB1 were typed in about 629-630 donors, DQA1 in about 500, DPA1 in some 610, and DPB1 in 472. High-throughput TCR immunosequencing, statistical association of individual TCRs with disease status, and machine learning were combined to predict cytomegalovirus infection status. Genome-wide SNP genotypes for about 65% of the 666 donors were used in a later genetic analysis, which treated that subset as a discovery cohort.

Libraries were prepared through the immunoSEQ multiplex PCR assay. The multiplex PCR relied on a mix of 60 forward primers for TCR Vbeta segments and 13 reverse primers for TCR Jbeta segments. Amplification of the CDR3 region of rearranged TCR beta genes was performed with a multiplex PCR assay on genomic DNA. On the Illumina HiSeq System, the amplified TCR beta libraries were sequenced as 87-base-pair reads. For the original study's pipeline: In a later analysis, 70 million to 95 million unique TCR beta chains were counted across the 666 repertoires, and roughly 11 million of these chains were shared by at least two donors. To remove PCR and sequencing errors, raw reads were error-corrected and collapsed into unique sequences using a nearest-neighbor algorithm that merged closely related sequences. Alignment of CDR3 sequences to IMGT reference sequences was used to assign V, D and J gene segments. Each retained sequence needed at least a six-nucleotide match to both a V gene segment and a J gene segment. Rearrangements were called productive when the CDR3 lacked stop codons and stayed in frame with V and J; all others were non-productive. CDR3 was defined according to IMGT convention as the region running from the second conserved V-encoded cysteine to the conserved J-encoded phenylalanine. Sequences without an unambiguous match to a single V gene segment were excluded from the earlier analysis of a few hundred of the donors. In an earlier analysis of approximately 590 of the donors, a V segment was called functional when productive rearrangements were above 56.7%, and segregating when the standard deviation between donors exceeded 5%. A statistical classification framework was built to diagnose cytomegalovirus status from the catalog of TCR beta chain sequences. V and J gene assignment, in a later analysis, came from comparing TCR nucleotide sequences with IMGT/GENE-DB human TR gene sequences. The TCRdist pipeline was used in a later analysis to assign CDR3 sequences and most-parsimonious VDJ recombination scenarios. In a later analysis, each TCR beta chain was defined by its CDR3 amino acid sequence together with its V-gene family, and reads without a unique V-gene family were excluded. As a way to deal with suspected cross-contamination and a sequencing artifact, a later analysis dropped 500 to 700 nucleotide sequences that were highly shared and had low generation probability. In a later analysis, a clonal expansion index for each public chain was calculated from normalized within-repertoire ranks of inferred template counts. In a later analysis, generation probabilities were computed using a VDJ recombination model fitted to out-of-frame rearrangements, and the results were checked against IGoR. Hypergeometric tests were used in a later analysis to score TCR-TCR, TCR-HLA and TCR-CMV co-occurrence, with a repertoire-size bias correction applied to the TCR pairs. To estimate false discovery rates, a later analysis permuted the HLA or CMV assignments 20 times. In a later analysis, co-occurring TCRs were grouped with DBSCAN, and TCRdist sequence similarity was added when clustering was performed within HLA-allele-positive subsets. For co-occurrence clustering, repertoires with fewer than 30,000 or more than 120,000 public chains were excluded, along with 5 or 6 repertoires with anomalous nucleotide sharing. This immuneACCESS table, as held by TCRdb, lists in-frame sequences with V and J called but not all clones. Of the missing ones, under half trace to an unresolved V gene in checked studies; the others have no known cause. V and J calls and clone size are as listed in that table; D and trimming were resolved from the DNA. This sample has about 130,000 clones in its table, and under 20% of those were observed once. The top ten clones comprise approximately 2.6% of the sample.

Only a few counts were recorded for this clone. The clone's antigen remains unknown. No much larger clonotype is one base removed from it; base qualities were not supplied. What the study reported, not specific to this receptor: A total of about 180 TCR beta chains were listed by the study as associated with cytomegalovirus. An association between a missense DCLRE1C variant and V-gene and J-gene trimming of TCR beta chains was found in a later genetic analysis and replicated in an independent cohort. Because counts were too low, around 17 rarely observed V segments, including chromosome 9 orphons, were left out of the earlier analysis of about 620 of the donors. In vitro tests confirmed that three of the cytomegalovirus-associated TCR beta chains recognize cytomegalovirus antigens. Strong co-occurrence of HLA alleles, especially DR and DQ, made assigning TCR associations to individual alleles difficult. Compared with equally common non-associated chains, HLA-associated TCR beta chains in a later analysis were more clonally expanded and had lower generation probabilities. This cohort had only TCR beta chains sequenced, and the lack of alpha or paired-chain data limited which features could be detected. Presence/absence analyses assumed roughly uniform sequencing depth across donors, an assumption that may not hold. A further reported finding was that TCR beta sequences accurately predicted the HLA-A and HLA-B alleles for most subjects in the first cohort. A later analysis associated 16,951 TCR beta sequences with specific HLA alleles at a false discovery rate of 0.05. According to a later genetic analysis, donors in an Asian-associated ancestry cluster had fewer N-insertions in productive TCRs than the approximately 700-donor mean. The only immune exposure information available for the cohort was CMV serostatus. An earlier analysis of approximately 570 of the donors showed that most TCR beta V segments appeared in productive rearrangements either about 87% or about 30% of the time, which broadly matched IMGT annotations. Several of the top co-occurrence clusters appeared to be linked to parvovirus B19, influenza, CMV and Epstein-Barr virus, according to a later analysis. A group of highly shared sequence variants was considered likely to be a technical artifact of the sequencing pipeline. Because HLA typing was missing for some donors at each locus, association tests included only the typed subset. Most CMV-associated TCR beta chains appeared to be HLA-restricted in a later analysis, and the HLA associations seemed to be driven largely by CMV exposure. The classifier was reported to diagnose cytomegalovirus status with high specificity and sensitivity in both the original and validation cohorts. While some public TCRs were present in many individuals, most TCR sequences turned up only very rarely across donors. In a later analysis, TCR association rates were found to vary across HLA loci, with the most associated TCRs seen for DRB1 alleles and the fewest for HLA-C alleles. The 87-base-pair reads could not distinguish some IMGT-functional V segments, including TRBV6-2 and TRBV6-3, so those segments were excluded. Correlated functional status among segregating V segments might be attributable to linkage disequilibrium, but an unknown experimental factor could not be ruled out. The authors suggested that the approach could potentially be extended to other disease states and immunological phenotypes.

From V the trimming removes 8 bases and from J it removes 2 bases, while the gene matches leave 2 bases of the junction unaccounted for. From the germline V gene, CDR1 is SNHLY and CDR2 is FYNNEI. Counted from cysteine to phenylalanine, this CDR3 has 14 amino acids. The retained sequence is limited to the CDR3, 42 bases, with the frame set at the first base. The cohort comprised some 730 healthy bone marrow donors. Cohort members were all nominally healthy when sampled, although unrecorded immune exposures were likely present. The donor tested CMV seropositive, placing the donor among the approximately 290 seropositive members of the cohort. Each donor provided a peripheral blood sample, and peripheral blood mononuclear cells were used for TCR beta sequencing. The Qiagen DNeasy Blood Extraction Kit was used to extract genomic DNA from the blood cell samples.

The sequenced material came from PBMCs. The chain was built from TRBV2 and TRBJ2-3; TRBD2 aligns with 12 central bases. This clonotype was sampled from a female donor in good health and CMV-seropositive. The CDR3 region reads CASGLAGLTDTQYF. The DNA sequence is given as TGTGCCAGCGGACTAGCGGGACTCACAGATACGCAGTATTTT.